The 5 T cell receptor beta chains reported below all come from one sample, sequenced in a study of blood T cell repertoires in COVID-19 (dated by TCRdb to 2020 to 2022). Library method: the immunoSEQ multiplex PCR assay. Drawn from immuneACCESS, this table holds only the in-frame rearrangements with V and J called that TCRdb kept. Clones are partly lost; checked studies trace under half to an unresolved V gene and leave the rest unexplained. The sample table contains a few hundred thousand clones; only one count was recorded for approximately 81% of them. The ten top clones hold about 9.4% of the sample. What was sequenced was peripheral blood. The receptor source for this set is an elderly woman with acute or convalescent COVID-19.

The rearrangement uses TRBV3-1 (or the pseudogene TRBV3-2) and TRBJ2-7, with D possibly TRBD1 on 6 matching bases. The germline V gene encodes CDR1 LGHDT and CDR2 YNNKEL (reference sequence). The V and J ends lost 1 base and 4 bases respectively, with 11 bases between them. CDR3 size: 14 residues. CDR3 in DNA: TGTGCCAGCAGCCAAGGGACAGTTGTTTACGAGCAGTACTTC. Protein: CASSQGTVVYEQYF.

V gene TRBV7-6 combines with J gene TRBJ2-3; 7 nucleotides align to TRBD2. CDR3 size: 16 residues. V shed 1 base, J shed 0 bases, and the junction held 4 bases outside the gene matches. Germline V gene lookup returns CDR1 SGHVS and CDR2 FNYEAQ. The chain's CDR3 is CASSLEVAGSTDTQYF. The DNA of the CDR3 is TGTGCCAGCAGCTTAGAGGTAGCGGGTAGCACAGATACGCAGTATTTT.

V gene TRBV7-3 combines with J gene TRBJ2-5; 9 bases are a match to TRBD2. The CDR3 runs 15 residues. The germline V gene encodes CDR1 SGHTA and CDR2 FQGTGA. The V gene end was trimmed by 5 bases and the J gene end by 4 bases; junction bases not matched to a gene: 8. CDR3 nucleotide sequence: TGTGCCAGCAGCGAAGGGGGTAGCGGGGGAGAGACCCAGTACTTC. This codes for CASSEGGSGGETQYF.

The chain couples TRBV19 to TRBJ2-2; 10 nucleotides agree with TRBD1. Germline V gives CDR1 LNHDA, CDR2 SQIVND (reference sequence). The CDR3 has 14 residues. Trimming cost V 5 bases and J 6 bases; bases outside gene matches: 3. In DNA form, the CDR3 reads TGTGCCAGTAGTGAAGACAGGGGGCCCGGGGAGCTGTTTTTT. The encoded protein is CASSEDRGPGELFF.

The chain joins TRBV30 to TRBJ1-3; D is undetermined. In germline, CDR1 is GTSNPN, CDR2 SVGIG (reference sequence). CDR3 length equals 13 residues. Trimming took 5 bases from V and 8 from J, leaving 16 bases between them. Written as DNA, the CDR3 is TGTGCCTGGGGACCCCTCCACGGGGACACCATATATTTT. As protein: CAWGPLHGDTIYF.